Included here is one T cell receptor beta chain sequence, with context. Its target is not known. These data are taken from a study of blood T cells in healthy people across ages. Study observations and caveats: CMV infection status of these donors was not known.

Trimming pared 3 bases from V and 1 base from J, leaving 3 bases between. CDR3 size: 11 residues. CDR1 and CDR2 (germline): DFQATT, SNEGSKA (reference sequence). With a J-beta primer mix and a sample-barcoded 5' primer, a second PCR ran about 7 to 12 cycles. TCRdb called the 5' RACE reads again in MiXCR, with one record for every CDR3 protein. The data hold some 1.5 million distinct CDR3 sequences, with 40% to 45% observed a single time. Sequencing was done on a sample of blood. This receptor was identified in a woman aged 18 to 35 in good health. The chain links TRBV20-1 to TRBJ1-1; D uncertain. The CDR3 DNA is TGCAGTGCTAGTGAGAACACTGAAGCTTTCTTT. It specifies CSASENTEAFF.